Sequencing of this T cell receptor (beta chain) was carried out in a study of cytomegalovirus exposure and HLA in healthy donors (TCRdb year 2017). Notes on the research overall: In an earlier analysis of 550 to 750 of the donors, 276 Gb of sequence data and approximately 100 million unique TCR beta sequences from 150 million to 200 million T cells were reported. The study profiled the T cell repertoires of 500 to 800 subjects by immunosequencing and related them to cytomegalovirus serostatus. Five DR-DQ haplotypes were treated as single units for association and clustering because of strong linkage in the cohort. A later analysis re-analyzed previously published TCR beta repertoires from approximately 670 donors and added high-resolution HLA genotyping to study TCR occurrence patterns. Class I and class II HLA loci were covered by the typing at four-digit resolution. The study aimed to test whether cataloging public T cell receptors could reveal signatures of past pathogen exposure. An early release that covered some 630 HLA-typed donors contained approximately 320 gigabases of sequencing data and about 84 million unique TCR sequences. Rather than using new phenotypic data, the later analysis identified candidate immune exposures from TCR beta sequences and from how often those sequences occurred across donors. To predict cytomegalovirus infection status, the study brought together high-throughput TCR immunosequencing, statistical association of individual TCRs with disease status, and machine learning. Across 300 to 500 genotyped donors of the cohort, an average of approximately 240,000 unique TCR beta nucleotide sequences per donor were sequenced, and roughly a sixth of those sequences were non-productive. Of the roughly 410 genotyped donors, more than 75% were placed in the genetic ancestry cluster associated with self-reported Caucasian donors. All discovery cohort repertoires had been generated using a single sequencing platform. Typing coverage differed by locus: A, B, C, DRB1 and DQB1 were typed in roughly 620-630 donors, DQA1 in 522, DPA1 in some 600, and DPB1 in just under 480. A later genetic analysis took genome-wide SNP genotypes for about 55% of the 666 donors and used that subset as a discovery cohort. Besides the first cohort of 666 subjects, a separate validation cohort made up of over 100 different subjects was used. Donor age, sex, ethnicity and CMV serostatus were collected together with the repertoire data. An earlier analysis of approximately 640 of the donors applied high-throughput TCR beta sequencing to assess whether each TCR beta V gene segment acted as functional or pseudogenic. The full study reports these points: According to a later analysis, TCR association rates differed among HLA loci, with DRB1 alleles showing the most associated TCRs and HLA-C alleles showing the fewest. Roughly uniform sequencing depth across donors was assumed in presence/absence analyses, although this assumption may not hold. According to a later genetic analysis, donors in an Asian-associated ancestry cluster had fewer N-insertions in productive TCRs than the approximately 630-donor mean. Because HLA typing was missing for some donors at each locus, association tests included only the typed subset. In both the original and validation cohorts, the classifier was reported to diagnose cytomegalovirus status with high specificity and sensitivity. The cohort was sequenced for TCR beta chains only, and without alpha or paired-chain data the features that could be detected were limited. It was suggested by the authors that the approach could potentially be generalized to other disease states and immunological phenotypes. A group of highly shared sequence variants was considered likely to be a technical artifact of the sequencing pipeline. Assigning TCR associations to individual alleles was difficult when HLA alleles, especially DR and DQ, strongly co-occurred. A total of 150 to 200 TCR beta chains were listed by the study as associated with cytomegalovirus. A further reported finding was that TCR beta sequences accurately predicted the HLA-A and HLA-B alleles for most subjects in the first cohort. Most CMV-associated TCR beta chains appeared to be HLA-restricted in a later analysis, and the HLA associations seemed to be driven largely by CMV exposure. According to a later analysis, parvovirus B19, influenza, CMV and Epstein-Barr virus appeared linked to several top co-occurrence clusters. V-gene and J-gene trimming of TCR beta chains was associated with a missense DCLRE1C variant in a later genetic analysis, and the association was replicated in an independent cohort. Immune exposure information for the cohort was limited to CMV serostatus. Some IMGT-functional V segments, including TRBV6-2 and TRBV6-3, could not be told apart with the 87-base-pair reads, so those segments were excluded. Correlated functional status among segregating V segments might be attributable to linkage disequilibrium, but an unknown experimental factor could not be ruled out. Broadly in line with IMGT annotations, most TCR beta V segments showed up in productive rearrangements about 87% or about 30% of the time in an earlier analysis of several hundred of the donors. Specific HLA alleles were associated with over 15,000 TCR beta sequences at a false discovery rate of 0.05 in a later analysis. Compared with equally common non-associated chains, HLA-associated TCR beta chains in a later analysis were more clonally expanded and had lower generation probabilities. Most TCR sequences were observed very rarely across donors, whereas some public TCRs were present in many individuals. Because counts were too low, roughly 17 rarely observed V segments, including chromosome 9 orphons, were left out of the earlier analysis of over 550 of the donors. A few of the identified cytomegalovirus-associated TCR beta chains were confirmed in vitro to be specific for cytomegalovirus antigens.

Regarding this clone: Its cognate antigen has yet to be identified. One base away there is no much larger clone; base qualities are not given.

CDR1 MDHEN and CDR2 SYDVKM were looked up in the germline V gene. Relative to germline, V is 3 bases shorter and J is 7 bases shorter, with 10 bases between their ends. From cysteine to phenylalanine, the CDR3 is 13 amino acids long. Only CDR3 DNA remains: 39 bases, in frame from the first base. The cohort consisted of 670 or so healthy bone marrow donors. At the time of sampling, every cohort member was nominally healthy, though immune exposures that went unrecorded were likely present. The donor tested CMV seronegative and was one of the 352 seronegative cohort members. A peripheral blood sample was provided by each donor, and peripheral blood mononuclear cells were used for TCR beta sequencing. Genomic DNA extraction from the blood cell samples was performed with the Qiagen DNeasy Blood Extraction Kit. The method was the immunoSEQ multiplex PCR assay. The multiplex PCR relied on a mix of 60 forward primers for TCR Vbeta segments and 13 reverse primers for TCR Jbeta segments. Amplification of the CDR3 region of rearranged TCR beta genes was performed with a multiplex PCR assay on genomic DNA. Amplified TCR beta libraries were sequenced as 87-base-pair reads on the Illumina HiSeq System. Under the source paper's analysis protocol: Across the 700 or so repertoires, a later analysis counted approximately 75 million unique TCR beta chains, roughly 11 million of which were shared by at least two donors. Raw reads were error-corrected and collapsed into unique sequences by a nearest-neighbor algorithm in which closely related sequences were merged to remove PCR and sequencing errors. Alignment of CDR3 sequences to IMGT reference sequences was used to assign V, D and J gene segments. For a sequence to be retained, at least a six-nucleotide match to both a V gene segment and a J gene segment was required. Rearrangements were called productive when the CDR3 lacked stop codons and stayed in frame with V and J; all others were non-productive. Following IMGT convention, CDR3 was defined as the stretch from the second conserved V-encoded cysteine up to the conserved J-encoded phenylalanine. The earlier analysis of about 530 of the donors excluded any sequence lacking an unambiguous match to a single V gene segment. An earlier analysis of approximately 590 of the donors classified V segments as functional when productive rearrangements were above 56.7% and as segregating when the standard deviation between donors was above 5%. A statistical classification framework was built for diagnosing cytomegalovirus status from the catalog of TCR beta chain sequences. In a later analysis, V and J genes were assigned by comparing TCR nucleotide sequences against IMGT/GENE-DB human TR gene sequences. The TCRdist pipeline was used in a later analysis to assign CDR3 sequences and most-parsimonious VDJ recombination scenarios. In a later analysis, every TCR beta chain was defined by the combination of its CDR3 amino acid sequence and its V-gene family, and reads without a unique V-gene family were dropped. A later analysis removed roughly 590 highly shared, low-generation-probability nucleotide sequences to deal with suspected cross-contamination and a sequencing artifact. A later analysis calculated a clonal expansion index for each public chain from normalized within-repertoire ranks of inferred template counts. Generation probabilities in a later analysis came from a VDJ recombination model fitted to out-of-frame rearrangements, and those results were checked against IGoR. Hypergeometric tests were used in a later analysis to score TCR-TCR, TCR-HLA and TCR-CMV co-occurrence, with a repertoire-size bias correction applied to the TCR pairs. A later analysis estimated false discovery rates by permuting HLA or CMV assignments 20 times. In a later analysis, co-occurring TCRs were grouped using DBSCAN, with TCRdist sequence similarity added in when clustering inside HLA-allele-positive subsets. For co-occurrence clustering, repertoires with fewer than 30,000 or more than 120,000 public chains were excluded, along with five repertoires with anomalous nucleotide sharing. The table comes from immuneACCESS by way of TCRdb, which keeps in-frame sequences with V and J called. Part of the clones is missing from these tables; in studies checked, under half for an unresolved V gene and the rest for unknown reasons. The DNA was the basis for D and trimming; V, J and clone size are from that table. The sample has 230,000 or so clones on record, around 90% of them singletons. Of the sample, 1.5% to 2% is held by the ten largest clones.

The chain is made from TRBV28 and TRBJ1-5, with TRBD1 perhaps the D gene, on 5 matching bases. The specimen sequenced was PBMCs. This TCR was recovered from a girl aged 2 to 10 in good health and CMV-seronegative. The DNA sequence follows: TGTGCCAGCAGTTTCGAGCCAGGGCAGCCCCAGCATTTT. Protein translation: CASSFEPGQPQHF. The full variable domain, with segments outside the CDR3 supplied by the reference TRBV28 and TRBJ1-5 proteins, appears as DVKVTQSSRYLVKRTGEKVFLECVQDMDHENMFWYRQDPGLGLRLIYFSYDVKMKEKGDIPEGYSVSREKKERFSLILESASTNQTSMYLCASSFEPGQPQHFGDGTRLSIL.